This is a list of T cell receptor beta chains from one sample in a study of cytomegalovirus exposure and HLA in healthy donors. Data came from immunoSEQ multiplex PCR; TCRdb stores just in-frame clones and leaves some out. This table has about 150,000 clones, around 80% appearing once. Specimen: PBMCs. These receptors came from a woman aged 40 to 50 in good health and CMV-seronegative. The CDR3 runs from the conserved cysteine through the conserved F or W. The D gene is left open where the match is weak. Clone sizes are given selectively: once, few, many, or a class where the clone is expanded.

J gene,D gene,clone size,V gene,CDR3 protein,CDR3 DNA
TRBJ2-7,NA,NA,TRBV7-9,CASSLGTASYEQYF,TGTGCCAGCAGCTTAGGGACAGCCTCCTACGAGCAGTACTTC
TRBJ2-7,TRBD1,NA,TRBV11-2,CASSTGGAEQYF,TGTGCCAGCAGCACAGGGGGCGCCGAGCAGTACTTC
TRBJ2-6,NA,NA,TRBV6-5,CASSFQGPGANVLTF,TGTGCCAGCAGTTTTCAGGGTCCCGGGGCCAACGTCCTGACTTTC
TRBJ2-7,NA,NA,TRBV7-2,CASSSSRGYEQYF,TGTGCCAGCAGCTCGAGCCGAGGCTACGAGCAGTACTTC
TRBJ2-1,TRBD1,NA,TRBV5-6,CASSTGTGLYNEQFF,TGTGCCAGCAGCACCGGGACAGGGCTATACAATGAGCAGTTCTTC
TRBJ1-1,NA,NA,TRBV14,CASSHGGGTEAFF,TGTGCCAGCAGCCATGGCGGGGGAACTGAAGCTTTCTTT
TRBJ1-4,NA,NA,TRBV5-6,CASSFTSNEKLFF,TGTGCCAGCAGCTTTACGAGTAATGAAAAACTGTTTTTT
TRBJ1-2,NA,NA,TRBV19,CASSPQGYGYTF,TGTGCCAGTAGTCCACAGGGCTATGGCTACACCTTC
TRBJ1-2,NA,NA,TRBV29-1,CSVPSPFRGYGYTF,TGCAGCGTTCCATCTCCGTTCCGGGGGTATGGCTACACCTTC
TRBJ1-1,NA,few,TRBV5-1,CASSVWGASEAFF,TGCGCCAGCAGCGTCTGGGGAGCCTCCGAAGCTTTCTTT
TRBJ2-3,TRBD2,NA,TRBV5-1,CASSFYPGTSDSTDTQYF,TGCGCCAGCAGCTTTTACCCCGGGACTAGCGATAGCACAGATACGCAGTATTTT
TRBJ2-3,NA,NA,TRBV5-1,CASSLATKASTDTQYF,TGCGCCAGCAGCTTGGCGACAAAGGCTAGCACAGATACGCAGTATTTT
TRBJ2-1,NA,NA,TRBV6-6,CASSSGAYNEQFF,TGTGCCAGCAGTTCGGGGGCCTACAATGAGCAGTTCTTC
TRBJ1-1,NA,NA,TRBV19,CASSIEPGDTEAFF,TGTGCCAGTAGTATAGAGCCAGGGGACACTGAAGCTTTCTTT
TRBJ2-4,NA,NA,TRBV27,CASSLQAGVAKNIQYF,TGTGCCAGCAGTTTACAAGCGGGTGTAGCCAAAAACATTCAGTACTTC
TRBJ1-1,TRBD1,few,TRBV4-1,CASSHLQGTTEAFF,TGCGCCAGCAGCCACCTACAGGGGACCACTGAAGCTTTCTTT
TRBJ2-7,TRBD1,once,TRBV10-3,CAISSYRGGYEQYF,TGTGCCATCAGTTCTTACAGGGGCGGCTACGAGCAGTACTTC
TRBJ2-7,NA,NA,TRBV29-1,CSVERGTYEQYF,TGCAGCGTTGAGCGGGGTACCTACGAGCAGTACTTC
TRBJ2-5,NA,NA,TRBV23-1,CASSQRGTNQYF,TGCGCCAGCAGTCAACGGGGTACGAACCAGTACTTC
TRBJ1-2,TRBD1,NA,TRBV5-1,CASSLLAGGDYGYTF,TGCGCCAGCAGCTTGTTGGCAGGGGGCGACTATGGCTACACCTTC
TRBJ2-2,NA,NA,TRBV6-4,CASSDRPGTGELFF,TGTGCCAGCAGTGACCGCCCAGGAACCGGGGAGCTGTTTTTT
TRBJ1-2,TRBD1,few,TRBV7-9,CASSLGTAYGYTF,TGTGCCAGCAGCCTCGGGACAGCCTATGGCTACACCTTC
TRBJ2-1,NA,NA,TRBV5-4,CASSLADDSKNNEQFF,TGTGCCAGCAGCTTGGCCGATGACTCGAAAAACAATGAGCAGTTCTTC
TRBJ1-5,TRBD1,NA,TRBV10-3,CAARGHGNQPQHF,TGTGCCGCAAGGGGGCACGGCAATCAGCCCCAGCATTTT
TRBJ2-1,NA,NA,TRBV5-8,CASSFTSYNEQFF,TGTGCCAGCAGCTTTACTAGTTACAATGAGCAGTTCTTC
TRBJ1-2,TRBD1,NA,TRBV19,CASSNTGELYYGYTF,TGTGCCAGTTCCAACACAGGGGAGTTGTACTATGGCTACACCTTC
TRBJ2-2,TRBD1,NA,TRBV27,CASSLRTGGDTGELFF,TGTGCCAGCAGTCTAAGGACAGGGGGCGACACCGGGGAGCTGTTTTTT
TRBJ2-7,NA,NA,TRBV11-3,CASSPEPGEQYF,TGTGCCAGCAGCCCCGAACCGGGCGAGCAGTACTTC
TRBJ1-2,NA,NA,TRBV28,CASSPPGAGNYGYTF,TGTGCCAGCAGTCCCCCCGGGGCGGGGAACTATGGCTACACCTTC
TRBJ1-3,NA,NA,TRBV5-4,CASSAAMTGNTIYF,TGTGCCAGCAGCGCCGCTATGACAGGAAACACCATATATTTT
TRBJ2-3,NA,NA,TRBV5-8,CASSLGEAQYF,TGTGCCAGCAGCTTGGGAGAAGCGCAGTATTTT
TRBJ1-4,NA,NA,TRBV27,CASSFGVGIGGNEKLFF,TGTGCCAGCAGTTTTGGGGTGGGGATTGGGGGCAATGAAAAACTGTTTTTT
TRBJ2-3,NA,NA,TRBV10-3,CAIRTGSTDTQYF,TGTGCCATCAGGACAGGTTCCACAGATACGCAGTATTTT
TRBJ2-5,TRBD2,NA,TRBV10-3,CAIRAGGETQYF,TGTGCCATCAGAGCGGGAGGAGAGACCCAGTACTTC
TRBJ2-5,TRBD1,few,TRBV27,CASSPDRAAKTQYF,TGTGCCAGCAGCCCCGACAGGGCGGCAAAGACCCAGTACTTC
TRBJ2-3,NA,NA,TRBV19,CASSIDFPGLAAEPDTQYF,TGTGCCAGTAGTATAGATTTTCCGGGGTTAGCCGCAGAACCAGATACGCAGTATTTT
TRBJ2-7,TRBD2,NA,TRBV7-8,CASSLARAGGPREQYF,TGTGCCAGCAGCTTAGCGCGGGCGGGGGGGCCTCGGGAGCAGTACTTC
TRBJ2-5,TRBD1,NA,TRBV7-9,CASSLTGGQKTQYF,TGTGCCAGCAGCTTGACAGGGGGCCAAAAGACCCAGTACTTC
TRBJ2-5,NA,NA,TRBV7-8,CASSLGSSKETQYF,TGTGCCAGCAGCTTAGGGAGTTCCAAAGAGACCCAGTACTTC
TRBJ1-5,NA,NA,TRBV7-2,CASSLVSGRNQPQHF,TGTGCCAGCAGCTTAGTCAGCGGAAGAAATCAGCCCCAGCATTTT
TRBJ1-2,NA,NA,TRBV5-5,CASSPHRDLRGYTF,TGTGCCAGCAGCCCGCACCGGGATCTTAGAGGCTACACCTTC
TRBJ1-4,TRBD1,NA,TRBV28,CASSLASQGANEKLFF,TGTGCCAGCAGTTTAGCCAGCCAGGGGGCTAATGAAAAACTGTTTTTT
TRBJ2-7,NA,once,TRBV7-2,CASSLEAARGGYEQYF,TGTGCCAGCAGCTTAGAGGCGGCAAGAGGGGGTTACGAGCAGTACTTC
TRBJ2-1,TRBD1,NA,TRBV18,CASSPLQGLNEQFF,TGTGCCAGCTCACCGCTACAGGGGTTGAATGAGCAGTTCTTC
TRBJ2-5,NA,NA,TRBV7-9,CASSFPGRGQETQYF,TGTGCCAGCAGCTTCCCCGGACGGGGACAAGAGACCCAGTACTTC
TRBJ1-2,NA,few,TRBV19,CASSEDWVSYGYTF,TGTGCCAGTAGTGAGGACTGGGTGAGCTATGGCTACACCTTC
TRBJ2-2,NA,NA,TRBV27,CASSPQGGELFF,TGTGCCAGCAGTCCGCAGGGCGGGGAGCTGTTTTTT
TRBJ2-7,NA,NA,TRBV6-5,CASSYLEAGEQYF,TGTGCCAGCAGTTACTTGGAGGCGGGAGAGCAGTACTTC
TRBJ2-3,NA,NA,TRBV6-4,CASSDSGAVDTQYF,TGTGCCAGCAGTGACTCAGGGGCGGTAGATACGCAGTATTTT
TRBJ2-4,TRBD1,NA,TRBV28,CASTPQGANIQYF,TGTGCCAGCACACCCCAGGGGGCGAACATTCAGTACTTC
TRBJ1-1,NA,NA,TRBV5-8,CASSPAQGPGNTEAFF,TGTGCCAGCAGCCCAGCCCAGGGGCCGGGGAACACTGAAGCTTTCTTT
TRBJ2-7,TRBD1,NA,TRBV27,CATGTGDYEQYF,TGTGCCACCGGGACAGGGGACTACGAGCAGTACTTC
TRBJ1-2,NA,once,TRBV4-2,CASSQDRGAGINGYTF,TGTGCCAGCAGCCAAGATAGGGGTGCGGGGATAAATGGCTACACCTTC
TRBJ2-1,TRBD1,few,TRBV11-3,CASSARQGPNEQFF,TGTGCCAGCAGCGCGCGACAGGGACCCAATGAGCAGTTCTTC